This paragraph covers one T cell receptor beta chain sequence. Germline-derived CDR1 and CDR2 are SGHRS and YFSETQ. The CDR3 contains 15 residues. Germline trimming cut 2 bases from V and 8 bases from J; bases unmatched to any gene: 9. Authors' data handling: Amplified reference gene primers provided the basis for estimating nucleated cell counts. Clones were sequenced by immunoSEQ multiplex PCR, and TCRdb holds only the in-frame ones, with some missing. The D gene and trimming were derived from the DNA, and the V and J assignments and clone size from that table. This sample yields about 190,000 clones, of which less than 85% are seen a single time; around 12% belongs to the top ten. The source of the sample is a study of blood T cell repertoires in COVID-19. About the study: Sites across the United States, Italy and Spain contributed samples from acute and convalescent COVID-19. Sources were T cells, B-cell-depleted T cells, or PBMCs; the material itself was cDNA or gDNA.

Specimen: peripheral blood. The receptor was isolated from a woman in her fifties or sixties with acute or convalescent COVID-19. The chain has TRBV5-1 and TRBJ1-5; 8 positions agree with TRBD1. The CDR3 protein is CASSFGGNRGEPQHF. The CDR3 region has the DNA TGCGCCAGCAGCTTCGGGGGCAACAGGGGGGAGCCCCAGCATTTT.